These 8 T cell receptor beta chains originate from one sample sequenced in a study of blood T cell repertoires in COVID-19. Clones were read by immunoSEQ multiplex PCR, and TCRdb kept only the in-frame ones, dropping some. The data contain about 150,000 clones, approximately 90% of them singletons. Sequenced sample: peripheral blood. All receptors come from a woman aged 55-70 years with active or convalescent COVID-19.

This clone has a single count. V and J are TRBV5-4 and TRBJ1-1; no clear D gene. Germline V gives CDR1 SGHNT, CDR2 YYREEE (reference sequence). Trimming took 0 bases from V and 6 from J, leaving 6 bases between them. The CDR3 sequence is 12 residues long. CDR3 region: CASSLGSSEAFF. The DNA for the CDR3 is TGTGCCAGCAGCTTGGGTAGCTCTGAAGCTTTCTTT.

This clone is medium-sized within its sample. The CDR3 DNA reads as TGTGCCAGCAGCAGCTACACCGGGAGCTCCTATAATTCACCCCTCCACTTT. This translates into CASSSYTGSSYNSPLHF. The V call is TRBV21-1, the J call TRBJ1-6. TRBV21-1 is a recognized pseudogene. The CDR3 is 17 residues long.

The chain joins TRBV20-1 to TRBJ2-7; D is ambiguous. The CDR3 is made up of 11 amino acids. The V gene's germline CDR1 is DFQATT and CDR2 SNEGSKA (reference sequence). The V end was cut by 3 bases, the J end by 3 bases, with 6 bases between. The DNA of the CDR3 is TGCAGTGCTAGTGACAACTACGAGCAGTACTTC. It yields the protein CSASDNYEQYF.

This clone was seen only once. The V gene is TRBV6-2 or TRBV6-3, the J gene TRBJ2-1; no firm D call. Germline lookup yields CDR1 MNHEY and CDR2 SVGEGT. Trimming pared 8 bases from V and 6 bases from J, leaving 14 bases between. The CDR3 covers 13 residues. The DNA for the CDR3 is TGTGCCAGCGGTTCGAACTTAATCAATGAGCAGTTCTTC. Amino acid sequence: CASGSNLINEQFF.

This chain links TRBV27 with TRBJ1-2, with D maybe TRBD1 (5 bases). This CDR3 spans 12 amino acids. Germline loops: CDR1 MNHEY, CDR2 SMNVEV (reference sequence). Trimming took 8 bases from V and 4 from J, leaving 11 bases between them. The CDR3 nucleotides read TGTGCCAGCGGGGCCGACGGCTATGGCTACACCTTC. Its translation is CASGADGYGYTF.

The CDR3 nucleotides read TGTGCCAGCAGCTCTGACAGGGGGAGTAATGAAAAACTGTTTTTT. The encoded protein is CASSSDRGSNEKLFF. The chain couples TRBV7-2 to TRBJ1-4; 9 bases match TRBD1. V trimming: 4 bases; J trimming: 4 bases; junction bases outside the gene matches: 4. The CDR3 covers 15 residues. Looked up from germline, CDR1 is SGHTA and CDR2 is FQGNSA.

The CDR3 coding sequence is TGTGCCAGCAGCCAGGGGACCACCTACGAGCAGTACTTC. Protein sequence: CASSQGTTYEQYF. The V call is TRBV7-9, the J call TRBJ2-7, with D perhaps matching TRBD1 (6 bases). Germline CDR1 is SEHNR and CDR2 is FQNEAQ (reference sequence). The germline V and J ends were trimmed by 5 bases and 2 bases, with 10 bases remaining between them. The CDR3 is 13 residues long. Looking up the rest from reference TRBV7-9 and TRBJ2-7 gives the full variable domain: DTGVSQNPRHKITKRGQNVTFRCDPISEHNRLYWYRQTLGQGPEFLTYFQNEAQLEKSRLLSDRFSAERPKGSFSTLEIQRTEQGDSAMYLCASSQGTTYEQYFGPGTRLTVT.

Here the CDR3 DNA reads TGTGCCAGCAGGGGACAGGGGGCGGGGGAAAAACTGTTTTTT. Protein sequence: CASRGQGAGEKLFF. The rearrangement joins TRBV6-5 to TRBJ1-4, with 12 nucleotides matching TRBD1. This CDR3 has 14 amino acids. The V segment lost 6 bases and the J segment 8 bases; nucleotides outside the gene matches: 4. Germline CDR1 reads MNHEY; CDR2 reads SVGAGI.